One sample yielded the 31 T cell receptor beta chains listed below, sequenced in a study of OX40 agonist ivuxolimab in advanced cancers. Data came from immunoSEQ multiplex PCR; TCRdb stores just in-frame clones and leaves some out. The sample yields tens of thousands of clones, just over 90% seen once. The material sequenced was CD4+ or CD8+ T cells sorted from blood, taken in a trial of the OX40 agonist ivuxolimab. These receptor sequences come from an adult with an advanced solid tumor such as melanoma, head and neck, liver or kidney cancer.

This chain links TRBV30 with TRBJ1-5; 7 bases fit TRBD1. The V gene's germline CDR1 is GTSNPN and CDR2 SVGIG (reference sequence). V lost 3 bases and J lost 4; bases outside the gene matches: 6. The CDR3 spans 14 residues. The CDR3 spells CAWSRTGLNQPQHF. The CDR3 DNA reads as TGTGCCTGGAGCAGGACAGGTCTTAATCAGCCCCAGCATTTT.

This rearrangement joins TRBV11-3 to TRBJ2-3; D unclear. Germline V gene lookup returns CDR1 SGHNT and CDR2 YENEEA. The V end lost 1 base, the J end lost 0 bases, and 8 bases lay between the germline ends. The CDR3 extends over 15 amino acids. DNA of the CDR3: TGTGCCAGCAGCTTAGGAGGTATCAGCACAGATACGCAGTATTTT. It yields the protein CASSLGGISTDTQYF.

The CDR3, as DNA: TGTGCCAGTGGGCTAGCGGTCTTCTCCTACGAGCAGTACTTC. Its protein product is CASGLAVFSYEQYF. The J gene is TRBJ2-7, the V gene TRBV19; 7 bases match TRBD2. CDR1 is LNHDA and CDR2 is SQIVND in the germline V gene (reference sequence). With V trimmed by 8 bases and J by 0 bases, 7 bases remained unmatched. This CDR3 region has 14 residues. Drawing the rest from reference TRBV19 and TRBJ2-7, the complete variable domain is DGGITQSPKYLFRKEGQNVTLSCEQNLNHDAMYWYRQDPGQGLRLIYYSQIVNDFQKGDIAEGYSVSREKKESFPLTVTSAQKNPTAFYLCASGLAVFSYEQYFGPGTRLTVT.

The chain carries TRBV18 and TRBJ2-1; 8 bases are a match to TRBD1. CDR1 is KGHSH, CDR2 LQKENI, per germline. The CDR3 has 15 amino acids. The junction had 13 bases not matched to a gene; V was cut back by 9 bases and J by 6 bases. CDR3 loop: CASRTGTGSFNEQFF. The CDR3 coding sequence is TGTGCCAGTAGAACCGGGACAGGTTCGTTCAATGAGCAGTTCTTC.

The rearrangement uses TRBV7-9 and TRBJ2-7; D gene ambiguous. CDR3 size: 13 residues. Trimming left V 0 bases short and J 6 bases short, with 9 bases between. From germline, CDR1 is SEHNR and CDR2 FQNEAQ (reference sequence). CDR3 bases: TGTGCCAGCAGCTTAGCGCTCGGCGGCGAGCAGTACTTC. This translates into CASSLALGGEQYF.

The CDR3 nucleotides read TGTGCCAGCTCACCAAATGAGCGGATCTATGGCTACACCTTC. Residues: CASSPNERIYGYTF. The chain recombines TRBV18 with TRBJ1-2; D ambiguous. Between the trimmed V and J ends, which lost 2 bases and 4 bases, there was a span of 11 bases. The CDR3 has 14 amino acids. Per the germline V gene, CDR1 is KGHSH and CDR2 is LQKENI.

This clone has only a few counts. The chain joins TRBV7-8 to TRBJ2-5; the D call may be TRBD1 or TRBD2 (5 bases each). V was cut by 1 base and J by 1 base, with 7 bases left in between. CDR1 SGHVS and CDR2 FQNEAQ come from the germline V gene. This CDR3 spans 14 amino acids. CDR3 in DNA: TGTGCCAGCAGCTTAGGGGGGATCCAAGAGACCCAGTACTTC. It is translated as CASSLGGIQETQYF.

This clone was picked up one time. The chain links TRBV7-8 to TRBJ2-5; 9 bases agree with TRBD2. Per the germline V gene, CDR1 is SGHVS and CDR2 is FQNEAQ. CDR3 length equals 15 residues. Unmatched junction bases numbered 6, after V lost 2 bases and J lost 5 bases. CDR3 DNA: TGTGCCAGCAGCTTACTAGCGGGGTCGAGGGAGACCCAGTACTTC. Translated: CASSLLAGSRETQYF.

This clone occurred once. The chain combines TRBV2 with TRBJ2-1; 7 bases are shared with TRBD2. V was pared by 3 bases and J by 5 bases, with 7 bases of the junction left unmatched. Germline V gene sequence: CDR1 SNHLY, CDR2 FYNNEI. CDR3 length: 15 amino acids. CDR3 sequence reads: CASSDFSGGNNEQFF. In DNA form, the CDR3 reads TGTGCCAGCAGTGATTTTTCGGGGGGAAACAATGAGCAGTTCTTC.

DNA for the CDR3: TGTGCCAGCAGTTTTCGGGACAGGGACTATGGCTACACCTTC. Protein sequence: CASSFRDRDYGYTF. The V and J genes are TRBV5-5 and TRBJ1-2; TRBD1 matches at 9 bases. V was pared by 5 bases and J by 3 bases, with 5 bases of the junction left unmatched. The CDR3 contains 14 residues. CDR1 is SGHKS and CDR2 is YYEKEE in the germline V gene (reference sequence).

This chain connects TRBV6-1 to TRBJ2-1, with D unresolved. The germline gives CDR1 MNHNS, CDR2 SASEGT. V lost 2 bases to trimming and J lost 1 base, with 9 bases between them. This CDR3 comprises 15 residues. CDR3 nucleotide sequence: TGTGCCAGCAGTGAACCTGGCCAGTCCTACAATGAGCAGTTCTTC. Amino acid sequence: CASSEPGQSYNEQFF.

The gene calls are TRBV11-2 and TRBJ2-5, with TRBD2 identical over 12 bases. The V gene end was trimmed by 1 base and the J gene end by 5 bases; junction bases not matched to a gene: 14. CDR1 SGHAT and CDR2 FQNNGV come from the germline V gene. The CDR3 contains 19 residues. CDR3 protein: CASSLVPGTSGGSWETQYF. The CDR3 coding sequence is TGTGCCAGCAGCTTAGTCCCCGGCACTAGCGGGGGGTCTTGGGAGACCCAGTACTTC.

This clone was detected once. This rearrangement joins TRBV9 to TRBJ2-3; D is ambiguous. The CDR3 is made up of 11 amino acids. The V gene's germline CDR1 is SGDLS and CDR2 YYNGEE. With 2 bases removed from V and 6 bases from J, the gap between germline ends came to 4 bases. CDR3 protein: CASSVGDTQYF. CDR3 nucleotide sequence: TGTGCCAGCAGCGTCGGGGATACGCAGTATTTT.

The J gene is TRBJ2-3, the V gene TRBV27; no clear D gene. Deletions cut 5 bases from V and 13 bases from J, with 16 bases between. Germline CDR1 reads MNHEY; CDR2 reads SMNVEV (reference sequence). The CDR3 extends over 12 amino acids. The CDR3, as DNA: TGTGCCAGCAGTGATTCGACGCCTCGGAAGTATTTT. Residues: CASSDSTPRKYF.

The CDR3 DNA reads TGTGCCAGCAGCTCCGGGAGTCCGAACACCGGGGAGCTGTTTTTT. Protein product: CASSSGSPNTGELFF. The chain has TRBV7-9 and TRBJ2-2, with D possibly matching TRBD2 (6 bases). Trimming shortened V by 4 bases and J by 0 bases, and 9 bases separated the two germline ends. Germline V gene data show CDR1 as SEHNR and CDR2 as FQNEAQ (reference sequence). This CDR3 comprises 15 residues.

The chain employs TRBV6-5 and TRBJ1-5; 8 positions match TRBD1. Losses at the gene ends were 6 bases for V and 1 base for J; bases not matched to a gene: 5. There are 15 residues in the CDR3. Germline CDR1 and CDR2: MNHEY and SVGAGI. CDR3: CASSRDRGSNQPQHF. CDR3 DNA sequence: TGTGCCAGCAGCCGCGACAGGGGAAGCAATCAGCCCCAGCATTTT.

The chain has TRBV10-1 and TRBJ1-1; no firm D call. The CDR3 contains 13 residues. With 1 base removed from V and 8 bases from J, the gap between germline ends came to 11 bases. The germline V gene encodes CDR1 WNHNN and CDR2 SYGVQD (reference sequence). The CDR3 nucleotides are TGCGCCAGCAGTGAGTTCCGACAAGCAGAAGCTTTCTTT. This encodes CASSEFRQAEAFF.

Only one count was recorded for this clone. V is TRBV7-9 and J is TRBJ2-1; no reliable D call. The CDR3 covers 15 residues. Looked up from germline, CDR1 is SEHNR and CDR2 is FQNEAQ (reference sequence). V gave up 1 base and J gave up 7 bases, with 14 bases separating them. The CDR3 sequence is CASSLGPPLGNEQFF. CDR3 in DNA: TGTGCCAGCAGCTTAGGCCCGCCCCTAGGGAATGAGCAGTTCTTC.

The chain carries TRBV27 and TRBJ2-7; 8 bases are a match to TRBD1. The CDR3 is 15 amino acids. J was trimmed by 0 bases and V by 2 bases; bases with no gene match: 3. The germline V gene encodes CDR1 MNHEY and CDR2 SMNVEV (reference sequence). DNA for the CDR3: TGTGCCAGCAGTTTAAGGACAGGGAGCTCCTACGAGCAGTACTTC. It encodes CASSLRTGSSYEQYF.

The chain carries TRBV10-3 and TRBJ1-1; 9 bases fit TRBD1. CDR1 and CDR2 from the germline V gene are ENHRY and SYGVKD. The CDR3 consists of 15 residues. Unmatched junction bases numbered 10, after V lost 10 bases and J lost 1 base. The CDR3 region has the DNA TGTGCCACCAGCATGACAGGGGGGTCGAACACTGAAGCTTTCTTT. It encodes CATSMTGGSNTEAFF.

The gene calls are TRBV18 and TRBJ2-7; 8 nucleotides agree with TRBD1. The junction had 4 bases not matched to a gene; V was cut back by 3 bases and J by 6 bases. This CDR3 is built from 13 residues. Per germline, CDR1 KGHSH and CDR2 LQKENI. The CDR3 DNA reads as TGTGCCAGCTCACCGGGACAGGTTTTCGAGCAGTACTTC. Translation: CASSPGQVFEQYF.

Turning to this clone: The conserved final phenylalanine or tryptophan is absent from the CDR3, which likely points to a read error. It is unclear where the CDR3 begins or ends on the DNA, so no DNA is shown, and the CDR3 is as TCRdb lists it. V usage is TRBV5-4 and J usage is TRBJ1-2. CDR1 SGHNT and CDR2 YYREEE come from the germline V gene (reference sequence). 13 amino acids form the CDR3, both terminal residues included. CDR3 protein: CASHAGGKVEVSV.

V is TRBV9 and J is TRBJ1-1; D is possibly TRBD1 (6 bases). This CDR3 contains 17 residues. Germline CDR1 SGDLS, CDR2 YYNGEE. The V gene lost 3 bases and the J gene lost 0 bases, with 18 bases spanning the gap. This CDR3 is CASSAQPGDPMNTEAFF. Written as DNA, the CDR3 is TGTGCCAGCAGCGCTCAACCAGGGGACCCCATGAACACTGAAGCTTTCTTT.

The chain recombines TRBV2 with TRBJ2-5, with 7 bases that match TRBD2. Germline V gene sequence: CDR1 SNHLY, CDR2 FYNNEI. V lost 11 bases and J lost 6; bases outside the gene matches: 9. CDR3 length equals 12 residues. CDR3 loop: CAGGLAEQTQYF. The CDR3 coding sequence is TGTGCCGGCGGGCTAGCGGAACAGACCCAGTACTTC. Based on the CDR3 plus reference TRBV2 and TRBJ2-5, the full variable domain is EPEVTQTPSHQVTQMGQEVILRCVPISNHLYFYWYRQILGQKVEFLVSFYNNEISEKSEIFDDQFSVERPDGSNFTLKIRSTKLEDSAMYFCAGGLAEQTQYFGPGTRLLVL.

V gene TRBV19 combines with J gene TRBJ1-2; 7 bases align to TRBD1. This CDR3 has 13 residues. J gave up 2 bases and V 5 bases, and 2 bases lay outside the gene matches. Looked up from germline, CDR1 is LNHDA and CDR2 is SQIVND (reference sequence). CDR3 bases: TGTGCCAGTAGTTTGACAGGGAACTATGGCTACACCTTC. It specifies CASSLTGNYGYTF.

The V and J genes are TRBV11-2 and TRBJ2-5, with 8 bases aligning to TRBD2. This CDR3 spans 17 amino acids. Per the germline V gene, CDR1 is SGHAT and CDR2 is FQNNGV. V lost 1 base and J lost 0; bases outside the gene matches: 7. CDR3 sequence (DNA): TGTGCCAGCAGCTTAGGGTCCGGGGGGGCGTACCAAGAGACCCAGTACTTC. Its protein is CASSLGSGGAYQETQYF.

This rearrangement joins TRBV6-5 to TRBJ2-7, with 11 nucleotides matching TRBD2. V was pared by 5 bases and J by 2 bases, with 5 bases of the junction left unmatched. The germline V gene encodes CDR1 MNHEY and CDR2 SVGAGI. The CDR3 totals 15 residues. The CDR3 spells CASSVLAGDPYEQYF. CDR3 coding DNA: TGTGCCAGCAGTGTACTAGCGGGAGACCCCTACGAGCAGTACTTC.

The chain couples TRBV6-5 to TRBJ2-3, with 9 bases matching TRBD1. V lost 8 bases to trimming and J lost 1 base; unmatched junction nucleotides: 4. Germline lookup yields CDR1 MNHEY and CDR2 SVGAGI. The CDR3 has 14 amino acids. The CDR3 nucleotides read TGTGCCAGCCAGACAGGGGGGGGCACAGATACGCAGTATTTT. The encoded protein is CASQTGGGTDTQYF.

The genes are TRBV18 and TRBJ1-1, with unresolved D. V shed 2 bases and J shed 2 bases, with 6 bases lying between them. Germline V lookup: CDR1 KGHSH, CDR2 LQKENI. This CDR3 spans 13 amino acids. This CDR3 reads CASSPAVNTEAFF. In nucleotides, the CDR3 is TGTGCCAGCTCACCAGCGGTAAACACTGAAGCTTTCTTT.

This clone was seen only once. V is TRBV6-6 and J is TRBJ1-2, with 11 bases matching TRBD1. Looked up from germline, CDR1 is MNHNY and CDR2 is SVGAGI (reference sequence). The ends lost 5 bases at V and 5 bases at J; junction bases unmatched: 7. CDR3 length: 15 amino acids. The chain's CDR3 is CASSPFGQGAYGYTF. CDR3 sequence (DNA): TGTGCCAGCAGTCCCTTCGGACAGGGGGCATATGGCTACACCTTC.

The V call is TRBV14, the J call TRBJ2-4; D is ambiguous. This CDR3 region has 14 residues. V shed 2 bases and J shed 6 bases, with 11 bases lying between them. In germline, CDR1 is SGHDN, CDR2 FVKESK. The CDR3 coding sequence is TGTGCCAGCAGCCAAATTGGCAGGCTAAACATTCAGTACTTC. Amino acids: CASSQIGRLNIQYF.